A single sample gave rise to the 25 T cell receptor beta chains below, sequenced in a study of CD8 T cells in Susac syndrome. Random hexamers were used to reverse transcribe an amount of about 0.45 to 1 ug RNA. In TCRdb, the immunoSEQ multiplex PCR reads were re-called with MiXCR into one record per CDR3 protein. The sample lists 120,000 or so distinct CDR3 sequences; over 95% were seen once. The specimen sequenced was CD4+ T cells from PBMCs. Source of these receptors: a human donor with Susac syndrome.

The sample holds one count of this clonotype. The rearrangement links TRBV4-3 to TRBJ2-7; 11 nucleotides line up with TRBD2. From germline, CDR1 is LGHNA and CDR2 YSLEER. The CDR3 extends over 21 amino acids. The trim removed 4 bases at V and 2 bases at J, leaving 22 bases unmatched. CDR3 bases: TGCGCCAGCAGCCTGAGCCCTAGTCGTAATAGCGGGAGGGTCTCGGCCTACGAGCAGTACTTC. Its translation: CASSLSPSRNSGRVSAYEQYF.

This rearrangement joins TRBV24-1 to TRBJ2-3; 8 nucleotides agree with TRBD2. After removal of 5 bases from V and 3 bases from J, the junction contained 3 bases not matched to a gene. The germline gives CDR1 KGHDR, CDR2 SFDVKD. The CDR3 extends over 14 amino acids. Written as DNA, the CDR3 is TGTGCCACCAGTGCGAGCGGGAGTACAGATACGCAGTATTTT. Translation: CATSASGSTDTQYF.

The chain links TRBV20-1 to TRBJ2-1, with a weak D call TRBD1 (5 bases). The CDR3 spans 11 residues. Trimming removed 3 bases at V and 8 bases at J, with 8 bases between. CDR1 is DFQATT, CDR2 SNEGSKA, per germline (reference sequence). CDR3 sequence (DNA): TGCAGTGCTAGCAGGGCTCATGAGCAGTTCTTC. Translated, it gives CSASRAHEQFF.

This clonotype has only one observation. This chain links TRBV20-1 with TRBJ1-5; TRBD1 is a possible D gene (6 bases). Germline values: CDR1 DFQATT, CDR2 SNEGSKA (reference sequence). The CDR3 consists of 16 residues. With 1 base removed from V and 0 bases from J, the gap between germline ends came to 13 bases. The CDR3 DNA is TGCAGTGCTAGAGGGGGGGGCGCGTTTAGCAATCAGCCCCAGCATTTT. It yields the protein CSARGGGAFSNQPQHF.

V gene TRBV29-1 combines with J gene TRBJ1-4, with a possible D match to TRBD1 (5 bases). There are 12 residues in the CDR3. Looked up from germline, CDR1 is SQVTM and CDR2 is ANQGSEA. Trimming stripped 7 bases from V and 6 bases from J, with 12 bases between. This CDR3 is CSGRGAHEKLFF. As DNA, the CDR3 is TGCAGCGGAAGGGGTGCGCATGAAAAACTGTTTTTT.

The chain carries TRBV15 and TRBJ1-2, with 7 nucleotides matching TRBD1. Germline assignment: CDR1 LNHNV and CDR2 YYDKDF (reference sequence). J lost 2 bases, V lost 0 bases, and 6 bases had no gene match. This CDR3 spans 16 amino acids. For the CDR3, the DNA is TGTGCCACCAGCAGAGATGGAAAGGGGGCCAACTATGGCTACACCTTC. Translation: CATSRDGKGANYGYTF. The entire variable domain, with the rest obtained from reference TRBV15 and TRBJ1-2, is as follows: DAMVIQNPRYQVTQFGKPVTLSCSQTLNHNVMYWYQQKSSQAPKLLFHYYDKDFNNEADTPDNFQSRRPNTSFCFLDIRSPGLGDTAMYLCATSRDGKGANYGYTFGSGTRLTVV.

This clonotype was seen a few times. The chain uses TRBV14 and TRBJ1-2; D is ambiguous. The CDR3 extends over 13 amino acids. The germline V gene has CDR1 SGHDN and CDR2 FVKESK. Trimming cost V 0 bases and J 6 bases, with 8 bases left between them. CDR3 sequence (DNA): TGTGCCAGCAGCCAAGATCGGCGGGATGGCTACACCTTC. Amino acid sequence: CASSQDRRDGYTF.

The chain joins TRBV4-1 to TRBJ1-2, with a tentative D call TRBD1 (5 bases). Looked up from germline, CDR1 is MGHRA and CDR2 is YSYEKL. The CDR3 has 15 amino acids. V lost 1 base and J 0 bases, leaving 9 bases between the germline ends. The CDR3 region is CASSQVQGANYGYTF. CDR3 nucleotide sequence: TGCGCCAGCAGCCAAGTCCAGGGAGCTAACTATGGCTACACCTTC.

The chain recombines TRBV6-5 with TRBJ2-5; D remains unclear. Germline assignment: CDR1 MNHEY and CDR2 SVGAGI. V was cut by 7 bases and J by 5 bases, with 11 bases left in between. The CDR3 covers 12 residues. CDR3 DNA: TGTGCCAGCACCGCGAGTGGGGAGACCCAGTACTTC. It codes for CASTASGETQYF.

The V call is TRBV5-4, the J call TRBJ2-3; D unclear. This CDR3 spans 13 amino acids. V lost 1 base and J lost 5, with 8 bases in between. Germline V gene lookup returns CDR1 SGHNT and CDR2 YYREEE (reference sequence). CDR3 sequence reads: CASSLLPKDTQYF. In DNA, the CDR3 is TGTGCCAGCAGCTTGCTGCCTAAAGATACGCAGTATTTT.

This clonotype showed up just a few times. The J gene is TRBJ2-5, the V gene TRBV6-2 or TRBV6-3, with 10 nucleotides matching TRBD2. V was pared by 7 bases and J by 7 bases, with 9 bases of the junction left unmatched. Per germline, CDR1 MNHEY and CDR2 SVGEGT. This CDR3 comprises 14 residues. Here the CDR3 reads CASTSGSVAGTQYF. CDR3 sequence (DNA): TGTGCCAGCACTAGCGGGAGTGTAGCCGGGACCCAGTACTTC.

The CDR3 DNA reads as TGCAGTGCTAGGAAGGGGGGATCCGGGGAGCTGTTTTTT. This encodes CSARKGGSGELFF. J is TRBJ2-2 and V is TRBV20-1; D may match TRBD1 or TRBD2 (6 bases each). Germline loops: CDR1 DFQATT, CDR2 SNEGSKA (reference sequence). This CDR3 is built from 13 residues. Trimming left V 3 bases short and J 6 bases short, with 11 bases between.

CDR3 in DNA: TGTGCCAGCAGCCCTAGACTGGGCTCCTACGAGCAGTACTTC. As protein: CASSPRLGSYEQYF. This chain links TRBV3-1 with TRBJ2-7, with D unclear. The germline CDR1 and CDR2 sequences are LGHDT and YNNKEL (reference sequence). CDR3 length: 14 amino acids. Trimming pared 4 bases from V and 0 bases from J, leaving 10 bases between.

This chain links TRBV20-1 with TRBJ2-2; 12 bases fit TRBD2. V lost 4 bases, J lost 4 bases, and 4 bases stayed unmatched. The CDR3 is made up of 15 amino acids. Germline V lookup: CDR1 DFQATT, CDR2 SNEGSKA (reference sequence). The CDR3 coding sequence is TGCAGTGCTACCTCACTAGCGGGAGGCACCGGGGAGCTGTTTTTT. It encodes CSATSLAGGTGELFF.

The chain uses TRBV12-3 or TRBV12-4 and TRBJ2-4; D call uncertain. This CDR3 is 14 amino acids long. V was shortened by 1 base and J by 1 base, with 5 bases between the two germline ends. The CDR3 coding sequence is TGTGCCAGCAGTTTAGTTGGGGCCAAAAACATTCAGTACTTC. It translates to CASSLVGAKNIQYF.

The J gene is TRBJ2-2, the V gene TRBV29-1; 10 nucleotides match TRBD2. J was trimmed by 8 bases and V by 4 bases; bases with no gene match: 10. Germline CDR1 reads SQVTM; CDR2 reads ANQGSEA. The CDR3 consists of 15 residues. The CDR3 reads CSVATSGTPGGELFF. Written as DNA, the CDR3 is TGCAGCGTTGCCACTAGCGGGACCCCGGGAGGGGAGCTGTTTTTT.

This clonotype was observed a few times. The J gene is TRBJ2-1, the V gene TRBV9; perhaps D is TRBD1 or TRBD2 (5 bases each). The CDR3 is made up of 16 amino acids. The V end lost 0 bases, the J end lost 5 bases, and 15 bases lay between the germline ends. Germline loops: CDR1 SGDLS, CDR2 YYNGEE. The CDR3 DNA reads as TGTGCCAGCAGCGTAGCCCCCGGGGCAGGGAACAATGAGCAGTTCTTC. Translation: CASSVAPGAGNNEQFF.

This chain joins TRBV30 and TRBJ2-7; tentative D call: TRBD2 (6 bases). V was clipped by 6 bases and J by 6 bases, with 12 bases between them. CDR3 length equals 11 residues. Germline V lookup: CDR1 GTSNPN, CDR2 SVGIG (reference sequence). CDR3 sequence (DNA): TGTGCCTGCGTCGGGGAGGTCGAGCAGTACTTC. This sequence encodes CACVGEVEQYF.

The chain joins TRBV25-1 to TRBJ2-7; D gene uncertain. Germline values: CDR1 MGHDK, CDR2 SYGVNS. The CDR3 contains 12 residues. V lost 6 bases to trimming and J lost 3 bases, with 9 bases between them. Here the CDR3 reads CASRRAYYEQYF. As DNA, the CDR3 is TGTGCCAGCAGGAGAGCGTACTACGAGCAGTACTTC.

The gene calls are TRBV4-2 and TRBJ2-7; TRBD2 might be the D (6 bases). Germline CDR1 and CDR2: LGHNA and YNFKEQ. The CDR3 is 16 residues long. V dropped 0 bases and J dropped 12 bases, with 24 bases sitting between them. The CDR3 region is CASSQDRMTGAWKRYF. CDR3 nucleotides: TGTGCCAGCAGCCAAGATCGGATGACGGGAGCCTGGAAACGGTACTTC.

The rearrangement joins TRBV29-1 to TRBJ2-3; 16 nucleotides agree with TRBD2. This CDR3 has 17 residues. The germline V gene encodes CDR1 SQVTM and CDR2 ANQGSEA. J gave up 0 bases and V 6 bases, and 6 bases lay outside the gene matches. The CDR3 loop is CSVTGLAGGISTDTQYF. Here the CDR3 DNA reads TGCAGCGTAACGGGACTAGCGGGGGGGATTAGCACAGATACGCAGTATTTT.

The chain couples TRBV20-1 to TRBJ2-2; TRBD1 matches 8 bases. The V segment lost 3 bases and the J segment 4 bases; nucleotides outside the gene matches: 1. From germline, CDR1 is DFQATT and CDR2 SNEGSKA (reference sequence). CDR3 length: 13 residues. The DNA of the CDR3 is TGCAGTGCTAGCGGGACAGGCACCGGGGAGCTGTTTTTT. Amino acid sequence: CSASGTGTGELFF.

V usage is TRBV27 and J usage is TRBJ2-3, with D perhaps TRBD2 (5 bases). V was shortened by 3 bases and J by 0 bases, with 16 bases between the two germline ends. The CDR3 length is 17 residues. Germline values: CDR1 MNHEY, CDR2 SMNVEV (reference sequence). The CDR3 sequence: CASSLRRPGISTDTQYF. DNA of the CDR3: TGTGCCAGCAGTTTGCGACGCCCCGGGATAAGCACAGATACGCAGTATTTT.

The chain employs TRBV20-1 and TRBJ2-2; D not resolved. The CDR3 length is 13 residues. V was clipped by 0 bases and J by 7 bases, with 9 bases between them. CDR1 is DFQATT and CDR2 is SNEGSKA in the germline V gene (reference sequence). This CDR3 is CSARDMGLGELFF. CDR3 sequence (DNA): TGCAGTGCTAGAGATATGGGCCTCGGGGAGCTGTTTTTT.

V is TRBV18 and J is TRBJ1-2; D is unresolved. The CDR3 contains 12 residues. Trimming took 6 bases from V and 4 from J, leaving 9 bases between them. From germline, CDR1 is KGHSH and CDR2 LQKENI. CDR3 in amino acids: CASSRGSYGYTF. CDR3 in DNA: TGTGCCAGCTCCCGCGGTTCCTATGGCTACACCTTC.